The rows below give T cell receptor beta chains drawn from one sample of a study of technical replicates of blood from a handful of donors. Sequencing used immunoSEQ multiplex PCR; TCRdb keeps in-frame clones, though not all of them. Of some 91,000 clones listed, around 95% are singletons. Input material: T cells isolated from PBMCs. The receptor source for this set is a human donor in good health. CDR3s include the opening cysteine and the closing phenylalanine or tryptophan. A D gene is named only where the DNA matches it firmly. The size entry is marked missing in some rows and otherwise reads once, few, many or a size class.

d_call | j_call | clone_size | v_call | cdr3_nt | cdr3_aa
- | TRBJ2-7 | once | TRBV6-1 | TGTGCCAGCAGTGCCACCGTTGGGGGGGCATTGGTCGAGCAGTACTTC | CASSATVGGALVEQYF
TRBD1 | TRBJ1-2 | - | TRBV28 | TGTGCCAGCAGTTCGGGTGCGACAGGGACCTTTGGCTACACCTTC | CASSSGATGTFGYTF
- | TRBJ1-5 | - | TRBV5-1 | TGCGCCAGCAGCTTGGTTGGAGACAGCGATCAGCCCCAGCATTTT | CASSLVGDSDQPQHF
TRBD1 | TRBJ1-4 | - | TRBV7-9 | TGTGCCAGCAGCTTAGTAATTCCCGGGACAGGAGAAAAACTGTTTTTT | CASSLVIPGTGEKLFF
TRBD2 | TRBJ2-5 | once | TRBV4-1 | TGCGCCAGCAGCCAAGGACTAGCGGGAGATGGGACCCAGTACTTC | CASSQGLAGDGTQYF
- | TRBJ2-4 | - | TRBV10-2 | TGCGCCAGCAGTGAGTCGCGACTAGCCAAAAACATTCAGTACTTC | CASSESRLAKNIQYF
TRBD2 | TRBJ2-2 | - | TRBV6-5 | TGTGCCAGCACCGCACCAGGCGGGAGGACCGGGGAGCTGTTTTTT | CASTAPGGRTGELFF
TRBD1 | TRBJ1-2 | - | TRBV27 | TGTGCCAGCAGTTATAAATCCTATTCCGGGACAGGGGTTAATGGCTACACCTTC | CASSYKSYSGTGVNGYTF
- | TRBJ2-5 | - | TRBV7-8 | TGTGCCAGCAGCACGATCCTACAGGATAATAAAGAGACCCAGTACTTC | CASSTILQDNKETQYF
TRBD1 | TRBJ2-5 | - | TRBV5-6 | TGTGCCAGCAGCGTACTAGGTCACAGGGGGCGCGAGACCCAGTACTTC | CASSVLGHRGRETQYF
- | TRBJ2-2 | - | TRBV15 | TGTGCCACCACTAGTAGGTGGGTGGACACCGGGGAGCTGTTTTTT | CATTSRWVDTGELFF
- | TRBJ1-2 | - | TRBV6-5 | TGTGCCAGCAGTTACTCGAGTTGGGACACACGGTATGGCTACACCTTC | CASSYSSWDTRYGYTF
- | TRBJ2-1 | - | TRBV6-6 | TGTGCCAGCAGTTACGGGTCGGGTTACGGGCAGTTCTTC | CASSYGSGYGQFF
- | TRBJ2-7 | - | TRBV20-1 | TGCAGTGCTAGAGACAACGAGCAGTACTTC | CSARDNEQYF
- | TRBJ2-7 | - | TRBV28 | TGTGCCACTTTACAGCGGACCTCCTACGAGCAGTACTTC | CATLQRTSYEQYF
- | TRBJ2-2 | - | TRBV11-2 | TGTGCCAGCAGCTCCCGCCCGGGAATTCTCCTGGCTACCGGGGAGCTGTTTTTT | CASSSRPGILLATGELFF
- | TRBJ1-6 | - | TRBV27 | TGTGCCAGCAGTTTTTCCCGGGTCTATAATTCACCCCTCCACTTT | CASSFSRVYNSPLHF
TRBD1 | TRBJ2-1 | - | TRBV30 | TGTGCCTGGTATGGCACAGGGGGATCCTCCTACAATGAGCAGTTCTTC | CAWYGTGGSSYNEQFF
- | TRBJ2-3 | - | TRBV29-1 | TGCAGCGTTGAAGATGGGGTGGCAGGGTGGGTTGTAGATACGCAGTATTTT | CSVEDGVAGWVVDTQYF
- | TRBJ2-2 | once | TRBV5-6 | TGTGCCAGCAGCTCTAGAGATCCCTACACCGGGGAGCTGTTTTTT | CASSSRDPYTGELFF
- | TRBJ2-7 | - | TRBV7-9 | TGTGCCAGCAGCTTAGAGCCCGGACTCTACGAGCAGTACTTC | CASSLEPGLYEQYF
- | TRBJ2-7 | once | TRBV10-1 | TGCGCCAGCTCGGATAGGGGCCCCTACGAGCAGTACTTC | CASSDRGPYEQYF
TRBD1 | TRBJ1-5 | - | TRBV28 | TGTGCCAGCAGTTCCGGGACAGGGTCGGGCAATCAGCCCCAGCATTTT | CASSSGTGSGNQPQHF
TRBD1 | TRBJ1-5 | - | TRBV27 | TGTGCCAGCGGGAGGACAGGGAGCAATCAGCCCCAGCATTTT | CASGRTGSNQPQHF
TRBD1 | TRBJ1-2 | - | TRBV6-1 | TGTGCCAGCAGTTTATCGCCGGGACAGGCCTATGGCTACACCTTC | CASSLSPGQAYGYTF
- | TRBJ1-3 | - | TRBV5-5 | TGTGCCAGCAGCCTTAATACAGGCCGCAGTGGAAACACCATATATTTT | CASSLNTGRSGNTIYF
- | TRBJ2-7 | - | TRBV27 | TGTGCCAGCAGTTTACGCGCGGACTACGAGCAGTACTTC | CASSLRADYEQYF
- | TRBJ1-5 | - | TRBV4-2 | TGTGCCAGCAGCCAAGATGAGAGAGTTCAGCCCCAGCATTTT | CASSQDERVQPQHF